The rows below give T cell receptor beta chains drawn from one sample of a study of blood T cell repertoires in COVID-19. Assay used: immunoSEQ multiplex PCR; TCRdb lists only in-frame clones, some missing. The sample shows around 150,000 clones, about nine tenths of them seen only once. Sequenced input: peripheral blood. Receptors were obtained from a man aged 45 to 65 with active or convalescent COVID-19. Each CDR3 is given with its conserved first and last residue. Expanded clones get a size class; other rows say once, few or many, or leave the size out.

CASTESSYNEQFF . TRBV6-5
CASTPSHRGILRLAYNEQFF . TRBV19
CASSELGGYTGELFF once TRBV6-1
CASSGHRGDYNEQFF once TRBV11-2
CSASGTGAEAFF . TRBV20-1
CASSRPGTAYEQYF . TRBV2
CASSLTRGIGELFF . TRBV11-3
CSGTGGSSGNIQYF . TRBV29-1
CASGLTNEKLFF few TRBV6-5
CASSPGLAGGTDTQYF . TRBV9
CASSGQQGATYEQYF . TRBV5-1
CASSPRAGADEQFF . TRBV18
CASKQAGGPNEKLFF . TRBV27
CASSVGGRGTNEQFF . TRBV9
CASSRGGSTGELFF . TRBV7-9